A selection of T cell receptor beta chains follows, all from one sample in a study of T cells in Graves' hyperthyroidism and ophthalmopathy. TCRdb redid the calling of the multiplex PCR reads with MiXCR, one entry per CDR3 protein. The profile covers roughly 530,000 distinct CDR3 sequences, with 15% to 20% appearing a single time and approximately 16% taken by the ten largest. The sample consisted of blood. The receptors come from a young woman with Graves' ophthalmopathy. Both conserved end residues are part of each CDR3. A D gene is named only where the DNA matches it firmly. Size is stated for part of the rows, as once, few or many counts, or as a class when the clone is expanded.

D	V	J	size	CDR3	DNA
-	TRBV7-3	TRBJ2-2	few	CASSLGDYTGELFF	TGTGCCAGCAGCTTAGGAGATTACACCGGGGAGCTGTTTTTT
TRBD1	TRBV14	TRBJ2-3	-	CASSQAGTGANTQYF	TGTGCCAGCAGCCAAGCTGGGACAGGGGCGAATACGCAGTATTTT
-	TRBV12-3/TRBV12-4	TRBJ1-1	many	CASSFYLNTEAFF	TGTGCCAGCAGTTTTTACTTGAACACTGAAGCTTTCTTT
TRBD1	TRBV6-1	TRBJ2-7	-	CASSDIWGQRYYEQYF	TGTGCCAGCAGTGATATTTGGGGACAGCGTTACTACGAGCAGTACTTC
-	TRBV27	TRBJ1-2	-	CASSFGVSGNGYTF	TGTGCCAGCAGTTTTGGGGTCTCAGGAAATGGCTACACCTTC
-	TRBV7-8	TRBJ2-7	many	CASSSREMAYEQYF	TGTGCCAGCAGCTCCCGGGAGATGGCCTACGAGCAGTACTTC
TRBD1	TRBV28	TRBJ1-1	many	CASSSYPDRVRTEAFF	TGTGCCAGCAGTTCATACCCGGACAGGGTGAGGACTGAAGCTTTCTTT
TRBD1	TRBV27	TRBJ1-2	many	CASQFTGETGYTF	TGTGCCAGCCAATTCACAGGGGAGACTGGCTACACCTTC
-	TRBV6-1	TRBJ1-1	-	CASTSLFSGDTEAFF	TGTGCCAGCACCTCTTTATTCTCAGGAGACACTGAAGCTTTCTTT
TRBD1	TRBV28	TRBJ1-5	many	CASAGTDRNQPQHF	TGTGCCAGCGCCGGGACAGACCGCAATCAGCCCCAGCATTTT
-	TRBV18	TRBJ2-1	many	CASSPGGGRGEQFF	TGTGCCAGCTCACCGGGGGGAGGAAGGGGTGAGCAGTTCTTC
-	TRBV5-1	TRBJ2-7	many	CASSFTTYEQYF	TGCGCCAGCAGCTTCACAACCTACGAGCAGTACTTC
TRBD1	TRBV7-2	TRBJ1-1	few	CASSFAGGGEAFF	TGTGCCAGCAGCTTCGCAGGGGGGGGTGAAGCTTTCTTT
-	TRBV19	TRBJ1-5	few	CASEQGRNQPQHF	TGTGCCAGTGAACAGGGACGCAATCAGCCCCAGCATTTT
-	TRBV30	TRBJ1-1	many	CAWSALQGLAFF	TGTGCCTGGAGTGCTCTACAGGGATTAGCTTTCTTT
-	TRBV6-2/TRBV6-3	TRBJ2-2	-	CASSYSRDPTGELFF	TGTGCCAGCAGTTACTCGAGGGACCCCACCGGGGAGCTGTTTTTT
TRBD2	TRBV20-1	TRBJ2-5	-	CSARVPGLAGDWETQYF	TGCAGTGCTAGGGTGCCGGGACTAGCGGGAGATTGGGAGACCCAGTACTTC
-	TRBV27	TRBJ1-1	many	CASSIQMNTEAFF	TGTGCCAGCAGTATACAAATGAACACTGAAGCTTTCTTT
TRBD1	TRBV15	TRBJ2-3	-	CATSRRQGGDTQYF	TGTGCCACCAGCAGACGACAGGGGGGAGATACGCAGTATTTT
-	TRBV28	TRBJ2-1	-	CASSLGGWAEQFF	TGTGCCAGCAGTTTAGGGGGGTGGGCTGAGCAGTTCTTC
-	TRBV28	TRBJ2-3	-	CASSQQGAEDTDTQYF	TGTGCCAGCAGTCAGCAGGGTGCTGAAGACACAGATACGCAGTATTTT
-	TRBV6-1	TRBJ1-2	few	CASLLGGSNYGYTF	TGTGCCAGCCTACTGGGGGGTTCTAACTATGGCTACACCTTC
-	TRBV5-1	TRBJ1-1	few	CASSHQGGATEAFF	TGCGCCAGCAGCCATCAAGGGGGGGCTACTGAAGCTTTCTTT
TRBD2	TRBV5-8	TRBJ2-3	few	CASSQWGLADGTDTQYF	TGTGCCAGCAGCCAATGGGGACTAGCGGACGGCACAGATACGCAGTATTTT
-	TRBV18	TRBJ2-3	many	CASSPPITDTQYF	TGTGCCAGCTCACCACCAATTACAGATACGCAGTATTTT
TRBD1	TRBV6-5	TRBJ1-1	many	CASSYSQRGQGVPNTEAFF	TGTGCCAGCAGTTACTCCCAGAGGGGACAGGGGGTGCCGAACACTGAAGCTTTCTTT
-	TRBV20-1	TRBJ2-5	-	CSARDPERFQETQYF	TGCAGTGCTAGAGATCCCGAGCGCTTCCAAGAGACCCAGTACTTC
-	TRBV28	TRBJ1-1	many	CASSFAQDTEAFF	TGTGCCAGCAGTTTTGCCCAGGACACTGAAGCTTTCTTT
TRBD1	TRBV3-1	TRBJ1-4	few	CASSHPRISTGGMEKLFF	TGTGCCAGCAGCCACCCAAGGATCAGCACAGGGGGCATGGAAAAACTGTTTTTT
TRBD2	TRBV2	TRBJ2-1	-	CASSSPLAGYNEQFF	TGTGCCAGCAGCTCTCCACTAGCGGGGTACAATGAGCAGTTCTTC
-	TRBV30	TRBJ2-3	many	CAHSGPFSTDTQYF	TGTGCCCATTCGGGGCCCTTCAGCACAGATACGCAGTATTTT
-	TRBV5-4	TRBJ2-1	few	CASSLAVPAGSYNEQFF	TGTGCCAGCAGCTTGGCTGTCCCTGCGGGCTCCTACAATGAGCAGTTCTTC
-	TRBV3-1	TRBJ1-3	many	CASSQGPGNTIYF	TGTGCCAGCAGCCAAGGTCCTGGAAACACCATATATTTT
TRBD2	TRBV27	TRBJ2-7	many	CASSPTSGGTYEQYF	TGTGCCAGCAGTCCGACTAGCGGGGGCACCTACGAGCAGTACTTC
-	TRBV2	TRBJ1-1	many	CATVRSLNTEAFF	TGTGCCACTGTCCGGAGCTTGAACACTGAAGCTTTCTTT
TRBD1	TRBV6-4	TRBJ1-6	few	CAMGRGQGYNSPLHF	TGTGCCATGGGGAGGGGACAGGGTTATAATTCACCCCTCCACTTT
-	TRBV9	TRBJ2-5	few	CASSGPNQGTQYF	TGTGCCAGCAGTGGGCCGAACCAAGGGACCCAGTACTTC
TRBD1	TRBV30	TRBJ1-1	many	CAWSVAGTANTEAFF	TGTGCCTGGAGTGTCGCCGGGACAGCGAACACTGAAGCTTTCTTT
-	TRBV14	TRBJ2-1	many	CASSPGTPLRYNEQFF	TGTGCCAGCAGCCCCGGGACTCCCCTGAGATACAATGAGCAGTTCTTC